Listed below are T cell receptor beta chains from one sample, sequenced in a study of beta chain features in type 1 diabetes. Here immunoSEQ multiplex PCR was the method, and the copy in TCRdb shows in-frame clones only, minus some. Of about 250,000 clones listed, 12% to 15% are singletons. The sequenced material came from naive CD4+ T cells from blood. The receptor set was obtained from a woman aged 35 to 49 in good health. The CDR3 runs from the conserved cysteine through the conserved F or W. A D gene is named only where the DNA matches it firmly. Not every row has a clone size; where given, it reads once, few, many or a size class.

d_call: -; v_call: TRBV5-1; clone_size: few; j_call: TRBJ2-5; cdr3_nt: TGCGCCAGCACTAACCGGGGGAACGGAGAGACCCAGTACTTC; cdr3_aa: CASTNRGNGETQYF
d_call: -; v_call: TRBV9; clone_size: few; j_call: TRBJ2-1; cdr3_nt: TGTGCCAGCAGCGTGATAGGGGGCTCCTACAATGAGCAGTTCTTC; cdr3_aa: CASSVIGGSYNEQFF
d_call: -; v_call: TRBV11-1; clone_size: few; j_call: TRBJ2-2; cdr3_nt: TGTGCCAGCACCACCTCGGTAGGCAGGGGACGTAACACCGGGGAGCTGTTTTTT; cdr3_aa: CASTTSVGRGRNTGELFF
d_call: -; v_call: TRBV6-5; clone_size: few; j_call: TRBJ2-7; cdr3_nt: TGTGCCAGCAGTGGTTCAACAGCTTCCTACGAGCAGTACTTC; cdr3_aa: CASSGSTASYEQYF
d_call: TRBD1; v_call: TRBV11-2; clone_size: -; j_call: TRBJ1-4; cdr3_nt: TGTGCCAGCAGCTTAGAAAAGGGACAGGGGCGAGAAAAACTGTTTTTT; cdr3_aa: CASSLEKGQGREKLFF
d_call: TRBD1; v_call: TRBV6-1; clone_size: once; j_call: TRBJ2-7; cdr3_nt: TGTGCCAGCAGTGGGCAGACAGGGTTCCGGTTCGAGCAGTACTTC; cdr3_aa: CASSGQTGFRFEQYF
d_call: -; v_call: TRBV27; clone_size: few; j_call: TRBJ2-6; cdr3_nt: TGTGCCAGCAGTATACAGGCGCTCCGCTCTGGGGCCAACGTCCTGACTTTC; cdr3_aa: CASSIQALRSGANVLTF
d_call: TRBD2; v_call: TRBV19; clone_size: few; j_call: TRBJ2-7; cdr3_nt: TGTGCCAGTAGCGGACTAGCGGGTCTCTACGAGCAGTACTTC; cdr3_aa: CASSGLAGLYEQYF
d_call: -; v_call: TRBV19; clone_size: -; j_call: TRBJ1-6; cdr3_nt: TGTGCCAGTAGTATGCCTATTTCACCCCTCCACTTT; cdr3_aa: CASSMPISPLHF
d_call: -; v_call: TRBV11-2; clone_size: few; j_call: TRBJ1-5; cdr3_nt: TGTGCCAGCAGCTTAAACAGGCGTGTGGGGCCCAATCAGCCCCAGCATTTT; cdr3_aa: CASSLNRRVGPNQPQHF
d_call: TRBD2; v_call: TRBV7-2; clone_size: -; j_call: TRBJ2-2; cdr3_nt: TGTGCCAGCAGCGGAGCGGGACTAGACGGCGGGGAGCTGTTTTTT; cdr3_aa: CASSGAGLDGGELFF
d_call: -; v_call: TRBV5-1; clone_size: few; j_call: TRBJ2-1; cdr3_nt: TGCGCCAGCAGCTTCGGGGTGTACAATGAGCAGTTCTTC; cdr3_aa: CASSFGVYNEQFF
d_call: TRBD2; v_call: TRBV4-1; clone_size: -; j_call: TRBJ2-2; cdr3_nt: TGCGCCAGCAGCCAGCTGACGGGGGGGAACACCGGGGAGCTGTTTTTT; cdr3_aa: CASSQLTGGNTGELFF
d_call: -; v_call: TRBV10-1; clone_size: few; j_call: TRBJ2-7; cdr3_nt: TGCGCCAGCAGTGAGTCGAATAGGGCCCGGGGAAAGTACTTC; cdr3_aa: CASSESNRARGKYF
d_call: -; v_call: TRBV14; clone_size: -; j_call: TRBJ2-7; cdr3_nt: TGTGCCAGCAACCTCCCGGGGAGTGACGAGCAGTACTTC; cdr3_aa: CASNLPGSDEQYF
d_call: -; v_call: TRBV6-5; clone_size: -; j_call: TRBJ1-2; cdr3_nt: TGTGCCAGTCGACTGACTCCTGCTTATGGCTACACCTTC; cdr3_aa: CASRLTPAYGYTF
d_call: TRBD2; v_call: TRBV4-2; clone_size: few; j_call: TRBJ2-1; cdr3_nt: TGTGCCAGCAGCTTGAGGCGGGGGGCAGGGAATGAGCAGTTCTTC; cdr3_aa: CASSLRRGAGNEQFF
d_call: TRBD1; v_call: TRBV29-1; clone_size: -; j_call: TRBJ1-2; cdr3_nt: TGCAGCGTTGATTCGACAGGGAACGGCTACACCTTC; cdr3_aa: CSVDSTGNGYTF
d_call: -; v_call: TRBV12-5; clone_size: -; j_call: TRBJ1-1; cdr3_nt: TGTGCTAGTGGTTTGGAAAGCAGGGTTTTCTTT; cdr3_aa: CASGLESRVFF
d_call: -; v_call: TRBV7-2; clone_size: -; j_call: TRBJ1-4; cdr3_nt: TGTGCCAGCAGCCTAAGTCAGACTACTAATGAAAAACTGTTTTTT; cdr3_aa: CASSLSQTTNEKLFF
d_call: -; v_call: TRBV5-1; clone_size: -; j_call: TRBJ2-1; cdr3_nt: TGCGCCAGCAGCTTGGTTGGGCCAGCAAATGAGCAGTTCTTC; cdr3_aa: CASSLVGPANEQFF
d_call: TRBD2; v_call: TRBV11-2; clone_size: -; j_call: TRBJ2-1; cdr3_nt: TGTGCCAGCAGCGCCGGCCGGGGGGGCCCCTACAATGAGCAGTTCTTC; cdr3_aa: CASSAGRGGPYNEQFF
d_call: TRBD1; v_call: TRBV6-6; clone_size: -; j_call: TRBJ1-3; cdr3_nt: TGTGCCAGCAGTGCCAGGGGGCGAAACTCTGGAAACACCATATATTTT; cdr3_aa: CASSARGRNSGNTIYF
d_call: -; v_call: TRBV18; clone_size: -; j_call: TRBJ1-5; cdr3_nt: TGTGCCAGCTCGGGAGTCAATCAGCCCCAGCATTTT; cdr3_aa: CASSGVNQPQHF
d_call: TRBD1; v_call: TRBV15; clone_size: few; j_call: TRBJ1-5; cdr3_nt: TGTGCCACCAGCAGAGGCCGAGACAGGGGGATCAATCAGCCCCAGCATTTT; cdr3_aa: CATSRGRDRGINQPQHF
d_call: -; v_call: TRBV1; clone_size: -; j_call: TRBJ2-5; cdr3_nt: TGCACCAGCAGCCATCGTACTTTCGATCGCCAAGAGACCCAGTACTTC; cdr3_aa: CTSSHRTFDRQETQYF
d_call: TRBD1; v_call: TRBV9; clone_size: -; j_call: TRBJ2-5; cdr3_nt: TGTGCCAGCAGCCCCCCTCGACAGGGGACCCTTTTTGGGACCCAGTACTTC; cdr3_aa: CASSPPRQGTLFGTQYF
d_call: TRBD1; v_call: TRBV2; clone_size: few; j_call: TRBJ2-4; cdr3_nt: TGTGCCAGCCTACAGGACGCAGGGGGAGAAAACATTCAGTACTTC; cdr3_aa: CASLQDAGGENIQYF
d_call: TRBD1; v_call: TRBV5-1; clone_size: -; j_call: TRBJ2-3; cdr3_nt: TGCGCCAGCAGCCGTGGGACAGCCACAGATACGCAGTATTTT; cdr3_aa: CASSRGTATDTQYF
d_call: -; v_call: TRBV5-4; clone_size: few; j_call: TRBJ2-7; cdr3_nt: TGTGCCAGCAGCTGGTCGGTTAACTACGAGCAGTACTTC; cdr3_aa: CASSWSVNYEQYF
d_call: TRBD1; v_call: TRBV11-2; clone_size: -; j_call: TRBJ2-1; cdr3_nt: TGTGCCAGCAGCTTAGTTGGACAGGGGGCAAATGAGCAGTTCTTC; cdr3_aa: CASSLVGQGANEQFF
d_call: TRBD1; v_call: TRBV9; clone_size: few; j_call: TRBJ2-7; cdr3_nt: TGTGCCAGCAGCGTCCGGGACAGGGACCGCGAGCAGTACTTC; cdr3_aa: CASSVRDRDREQYF
d_call: TRBD1; v_call: TRBV5-5; clone_size: few; j_call: TRBJ1-1; cdr3_nt: TGTGCCAGCAGCGTCCGACAGGGATTGAACACTGAAGCTTTCTTT; cdr3_aa: CASSVRQGLNTEAFF
d_call: TRBD1; v_call: TRBV7-7; clone_size: -; j_call: TRBJ1-1; cdr3_nt: TGTGCCAGCAGCTTATATGGGACAGGGTTTAGGGGCACTGAAGCTTTCTTT; cdr3_aa: CASSLYGTGFRGTEAFF
d_call: TRBD1; v_call: TRBV6-6; clone_size: -; j_call: TRBJ1-3; cdr3_nt: TGTGCCAGCAGTCCGAGACAGGGAGGTGGAAACACCATATATTTT; cdr3_aa: CASSPRQGGGNTIYF
d_call: TRBD2; v_call: TRBV5-1; clone_size: -; j_call: TRBJ2-2; cdr3_nt: TGCGCCAGCAGCACGGGACTAGCGAGCACCGGGGAGCTGTTTTTT; cdr3_aa: CASSTGLASTGELFF
d_call: -; v_call: TRBV6-4; clone_size: -; j_call: TRBJ2-3; cdr3_nt: TGTGCCAGCAGTGACTTGGCGGTCACAGATACGCAGTATTTT; cdr3_aa: CASSDLAVTDTQYF
d_call: -; v_call: TRBV2; clone_size: few; j_call: TRBJ2-3; cdr3_nt: TGTGCCAGCAGTGAATCCCGACAGATCATCACAGATACGCAGTATTTT; cdr3_aa: CASSESRQIITDTQYF
d_call: TRBD1; v_call: TRBV5-4; clone_size: -; j_call: TRBJ1-2; cdr3_nt: TGTGCCAGCAGCTTGGAAGCCGGGACAGCTAACTATGGCTACACCTTC; cdr3_aa: CASSLEAGTANYGYTF
d_call: -; v_call: TRBV5-1; clone_size: -; j_call: TRBJ1-1; cdr3_nt: TGCGCCAGCAGCTTAGGCAGGGCGAACACTGAAGCTTTCTTT; cdr3_aa: CASSLGRANTEAFF